This T cell receptor beta chain emerged from a study of blood T cell repertoires in COVID-19. Authors' processing steps: Reference gene primer amplification gave nucleated cell count estimates. This table comes from immunoSEQ multiplex PCR, and its TCRdb copy is limited to in-frame clones, with some not included. D and trimming come from the DNA, and the V and J calls and clone size come from that table. The sample records about 76,000 clones, roughly 80% being singletons. This clone was picked up a small number of times. With V trimmed by 6 bases and J by 2 bases, 3 bases remained unmatched. This CDR3 is built from 14 residues. CDR1 and CDR2 from the germline V gene are MNHEY and SVGAGI.

The chain recombines TRBV6-5 with TRBJ1-4, with 7 bases lining up with TRBD1. The material sequenced was peripheral blood. This TCR derives from an older woman with acute or convalescent COVID-19. The CDR3 DNA follows: TGTGCCAGCAGGACAGGGTTGACTAATGAAAAACTGTTTTTT. Translated, it gives CASRTGLTNEKLFF.